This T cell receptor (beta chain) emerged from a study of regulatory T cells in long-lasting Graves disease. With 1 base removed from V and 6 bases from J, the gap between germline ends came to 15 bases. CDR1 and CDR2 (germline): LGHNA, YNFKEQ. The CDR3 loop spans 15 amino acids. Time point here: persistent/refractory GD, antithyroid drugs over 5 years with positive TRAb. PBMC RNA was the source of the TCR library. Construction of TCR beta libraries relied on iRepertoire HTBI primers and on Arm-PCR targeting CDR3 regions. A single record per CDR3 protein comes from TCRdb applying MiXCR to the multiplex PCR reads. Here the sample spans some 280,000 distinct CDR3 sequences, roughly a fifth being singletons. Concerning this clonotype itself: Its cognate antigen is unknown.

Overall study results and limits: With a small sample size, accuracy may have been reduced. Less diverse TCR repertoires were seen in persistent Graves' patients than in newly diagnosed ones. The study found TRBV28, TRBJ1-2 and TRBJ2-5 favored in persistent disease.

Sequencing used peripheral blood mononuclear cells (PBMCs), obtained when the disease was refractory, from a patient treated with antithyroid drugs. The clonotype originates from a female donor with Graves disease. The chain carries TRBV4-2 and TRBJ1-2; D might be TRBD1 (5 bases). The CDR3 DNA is TGTGCCAGCAGCCAAGGGGAGGGGCAGCGGAATGGCTACACCTTC. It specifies CASSQGEGQRNGYTF.